The 14 T cell receptor beta chains presented below share a single source sample, sequenced in a study of cytomegalovirus exposure and HLA in healthy donors. Researchers ran the PCR with 60 Vbeta and 13 Jbeta primers. The repertoire was sequenced with immunoSEQ multiplex PCR; TCRdb's copy has only in-frame clones and lacks some. The sample has about 250,000 clones, around 80% seen once. Sequencing input: PBMCs. The source is a boy aged 5-17 years in good health and CMV-seronegative.

This clone was counted a single time. The rearrangement uses TRBV14 and TRBJ1-1; D not resolved. This CDR3 contains 14 residues. V was pared by 1 base and J by 7 bases, with 13 bases between. Per the germline V gene, CDR1 is SGHDN and CDR2 is FVKESK. The CDR3 DNA sequence: TGTGCCAGCAGCCAAGTGAGAGGCCGGTTTGAAGCTTTCTTT. Its protein is CASSQVRGRFEAFF.

The J gene is TRBJ2-1, the V gene TRBV10-3; the D gene is possibly TRBD2 (5 bases). Trimming pared 2 bases from V and 9 bases from J, leaving 5 bases between. Per germline, CDR1 ENHRY and CDR2 SYGVKD. The CDR3 spans 11 residues. This chain's CDR3 is CAISEEGEQFF. The CDR3 nucleotides are TGTGCCATCAGTGAGGAGGGTGAGCAGTTCTTC.

CDR3 bases: TGTGCCAGCAGCCTTGACGGGGTCTATGGCTACACCTTC. It codes for CASSLDGVYGYTF. This chain links TRBV11-2 with TRBJ1-2; D remains unclear. The CDR3 extends over 13 amino acids. Trimming removed 5 bases at V and 4 bases at J, with 11 bases between. Per the germline V gene, CDR1 is SGHAT and CDR2 is FQNNGV.

This rearrangement joins TRBV9 to TRBJ2-2; possible D gene TRBD2, 5 bases. The CDR3 has 16 amino acids. Trimming took off 4 bases at V and 0 bases at J, with 13 bases between the two ends. CDR1 SGDLS and CDR2 YYNGEE come from the germline V gene. The CDR3 sequence is CASSPRGSPNTGELFF. CDR3 nucleotides: TGTGCCAGCAGCCCCCGGGGTAGCCCGAACACCGGGGAGCTGTTTTTT.

The chain uses TRBV9 and TRBJ2-7; 9 nucleotides line up with TRBD1. CDR1 and CDR2 (germline): SGDLS, YYNGEE. The CDR3 is made up of 14 amino acids. V was clipped by 5 bases and J by 6 bases; unmatched bases: 9. CDR3 sequence (DNA): TGTGCCAGCAGTCTACTACAGGGGGCCGGCGAGCAGTACTTC. Its protein is CASSLLQGAGEQYF. The whole variable domain, filled in from reference TRBV9 and TRBJ2-7, reads DSGVTQTPKHLITATGQRVTLRCSPRSGDLSVYWYQQSLDQGLQFLIQYYNGEERAKGNILERFSAQQFPDLHSELNLSSLELGDSALYFCASSLLQGAGEQYFGPGTRLTVT.

The chain recombines TRBV10-3 with TRBJ1-1; TRBD1 agrees at 9 bases. Trimming cost V 2 bases and J 3 bases; bases outside gene matches: 4. CDR3 length equals 15 residues. CDR1 is ENHRY, CDR2 SYGVKD, per germline. The CDR3: CAISERDREDTEAFF. CDR3 in DNA: TGTGCCATCAGTGAGAGGGACAGGGAAGACACTGAAGCTTTCTTT.

The chain is built from TRBV5-1 and TRBJ1-1; tentatively, D is TRBD1 (5 bases). Germline V lookup: CDR1 SGHRS, CDR2 YFSETQ. The length of the CDR3 is 15 residues. Deletions cut 4 bases from V and 8 bases from J, with 21 bases between. The CDR3 sequence is CASSPYIDLRGEAFF. Written as DNA, the CDR3 is TGCGCCAGCAGCCCCTATATAGACCTCCGGGGGGAAGCTTTCTTT.

The chain uses TRBV10-3 and TRBJ2-7, with 7 bases lining up with TRBD1. This CDR3 spans 17 amino acids. Germline CDR1 ENHRY, CDR2 SYGVKD. V was pared by 1 base and J by 5 bases, with 14 bases of the junction left unmatched. CDR3 in DNA: TGTGCCATCAGTGAGTTGAAGGGACAGCCAGGGGTGAACGAGCAGTACTTC. Protein: CAISELKGQPGVNEQYF.

The chain carries TRBV5-4 and TRBJ2-3; the D is unclear. CDR3 length: 14 residues. V was cut by 5 bases and J by 2 bases, with 12 bases left in between. The germline CDR1 and CDR2 sequences are SGHNT and YYREEE (reference sequence). The CDR3 sequence: CASRISAATDTQYF. The DNA of the CDR3 is TGTGCCAGCAGGATCAGCGCGGCCACAGATACGCAGTATTTT.

CDR3 bases: TGCAGCGCCGAGGGGACTAGCGGGAGATCTGAGCAGTTCTTC. It is translated as CSAEGTSGRSEQFF. J is TRBJ2-1 and V is TRBV29-1; 14 bases align to TRBD2. Germline V gives CDR1 SQVTM, CDR2 ANQGSEA. CDR3 length equals 14 residues. J lost 9 bases, V lost 7 bases, and 8 bases had no gene match.

This rearrangement joins TRBV25-1 to TRBJ2-1, with D perhaps matching TRBD1 (6 bases). Germline assignment: CDR1 MGHDK and CDR2 SYGVNS. The CDR3 runs 15 residues. V was clipped by 7 bases and J by 2 bases, with 15 bases between them. The CDR3 loop reads CASTPTGFAYNEQFF. CDR3 in DNA: TGTGCCAGCACCCCGACAGGCTTCGCCTACAATGAGCAGTTCTTC.

This clone has just a few counts. The V gene is TRBV19, the J gene TRBJ2-5, with D tentatively TRBD2 (6 bases). Germline assignment: CDR1 LNHDA and CDR2 SQIVND (reference sequence). This CDR3 has 15 amino acids. The germline V and J ends were trimmed by 3 bases and 7 bases, with 18 bases remaining between them. Written as DNA, the CDR3 is TGTGCCAGTAGTATCCGGGGGAAGAACGTTGTGACCCAGTACTTC. This encodes CASSIRGKNVVTQYF.

This CDR3 is CAWSAGTGGRYTF. CDR3 DNA: TGTGCCTGGAGTGCCGGGACAGGGGGCCGCTACACCTTC. This chain links TRBV30 with TRBJ1-2, with TRBD1 matching 12 bases. The CDR3 is 13 amino acids. Germline CDR1 GTSNPN, CDR2 SVGIG (reference sequence). The ends lost 1 base at V and 9 bases at J; junction bases unmatched: 3. Combining the CDR3 with reference TRBV30 and TRBJ1-2 gives the whole variable domain SQTIHQWPATLVQPVGSPLSLECTVEGTSNPNLYWYRQAAGRGLQLLFYSVGIGQISSEVPQNLSASRPQDRQFILSSKKLLLSDSGFYLCAWSAGTGGRYTFGSGTRLTVV.

This CDR3 reads CASANSGLYEQYF. The DNA of the CDR3 is TGTGCTAGTGCAAACAGCGGCCTATACGAGCAGTACTTC. The rearrangement joins TRBV12-5 to TRBJ2-7, with a tentative D call TRBD2 (5 bases). V was trimmed by 7 bases and J by 4 bases, leaving 14 bases between them. From germline, CDR1 is LGHNT and CDR2 FRNRAP. The CDR3 is made up of 13 amino acids.